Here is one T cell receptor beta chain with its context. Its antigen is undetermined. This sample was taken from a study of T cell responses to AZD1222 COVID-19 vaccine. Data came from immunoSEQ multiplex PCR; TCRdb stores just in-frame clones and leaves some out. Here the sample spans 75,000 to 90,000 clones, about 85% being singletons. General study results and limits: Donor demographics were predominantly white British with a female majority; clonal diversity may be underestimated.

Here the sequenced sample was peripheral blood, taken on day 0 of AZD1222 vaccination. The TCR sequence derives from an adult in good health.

The CDR3 here is CASSTPGQGVNEQFF. The CDR3 DNA reads TGTGCCAGCAGCACACCGGGACAGGGGGTCAATGAGCAGTTCTTC. The chain has TRBV7-6 and TRBJ2-1, with 11 nucleotides matching TRBD1. Germline CDR1 SGHVS, CDR2 FNYEAQ. The ends lost 5 bases at V and 6 bases at J; junction bases unmatched: 6. This CDR3 region has 15 residues. Based on the CDR3 plus reference TRBV7-6 and TRBJ2-1, the full variable domain is GAGVSQSPRYKVTKRGQDVALRCDPISGHVSLYWYRQALGQGPEFLTYFNYEAQQDKSGLPNDRFSAERPEGSISTLTIQRTEQRDSAMYRCASSTPGQGVNEQFFGPGTRLTVL.